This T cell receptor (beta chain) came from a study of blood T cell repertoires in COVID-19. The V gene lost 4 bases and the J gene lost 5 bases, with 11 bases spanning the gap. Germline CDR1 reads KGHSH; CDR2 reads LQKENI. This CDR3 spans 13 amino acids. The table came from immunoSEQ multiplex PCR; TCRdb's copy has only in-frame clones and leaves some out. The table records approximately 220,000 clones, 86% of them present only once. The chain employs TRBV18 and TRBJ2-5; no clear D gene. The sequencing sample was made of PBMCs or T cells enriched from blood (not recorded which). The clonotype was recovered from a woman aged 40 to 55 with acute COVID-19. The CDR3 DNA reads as TGTGCCAGCTCACTCAAGGAGAGGGAGACCCAGTACTTC. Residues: CASSLKERETQYF.